The entry that follows covers one T cell receptor beta chain sequence. This CDR3 is 12 amino acids long. Trimming shortened V by 0 bases and J by 4 bases, and 4 bases separated the two germline ends. Germline V gene data show CDR1 as LNHNV and CDR2 as YYDKDF (reference sequence). This PCR relied on a set of 60 Vbeta primers and 13 Jbeta primers. TCRdb's copy holds only in-frame clones and misses some; the assay was immunoSEQ multiplex PCR. The data hold approximately 180,000 clones, with 77% observed a single time. This sample is drawn from a study of cytomegalovirus exposure and HLA in healthy donors.

The sample taken for sequencing was PBMCs. The genes are TRBV15 and TRBJ2-7; D is uncertain. The clonotype originates from an older woman in good health and CMV-seropositive. CDR3: CATSRDSYEQYF. The CDR3 DNA is TGTGCCACCAGCAGAGATTCTTACGAGCAGTACTTC.